The 25 T cell receptor beta chains below all came from one sample that was sequenced in a study of T cell responses to AZD1222 COVID-19 vaccine. Assay used: immunoSEQ multiplex PCR; TCRdb lists only in-frame clones, some missing. Among some 120,000 clones listed, about 93% were seen once. The starting material was peripheral blood, obtained 28 days after the second dose of the MenACWY control vaccine. The receptors derive from an adult who received the MenACWY meningococcal vaccine as a control.

The J gene is TRBJ2-7, the V gene TRBV6-5; 8 nucleotides agree with TRBD1. Losses at the gene ends were 5 bases for V and 5 bases for J; bases not matched to a gene: 5. The CDR3 has 13 residues. Looked up from germline, CDR1 is MNHEY and CDR2 is SVGAGI. CDR3 sequence: CASSRTGPHEQYF. The DNA for the CDR3 is TGTGCCAGCAGTCGGACAGGGCCGCACGAGCAGTACTTC.

Ten or more counts support this clone. The chain joins TRBV2 to TRBJ2-7; D is unresolved. V was pared by 6 bases and J by 5 bases, with 14 bases between. Germline V gene lookup returns CDR1 SNHLY and CDR2 FYNNEI. This CDR3 region has 13 residues. The CDR3 region is CASRYSPTNEQYV. DNA for the CDR3: TGTGCCAGCAGATACAGCCCCACCAACGAGCAGTACGTC.

The genes are TRBV19 and TRBJ1-2; 8 nucleotides match TRBD1. This CDR3 region has 15 residues. Looked up from germline, CDR1 is LNHDA and CDR2 is SQIVND (reference sequence). V gave up 5 bases and J gave up 5 bases; unmatched junction bases: 10. The CDR3 DNA reads TGTGCCAGTAGTTCCGGGCAGGGGGCACCATATGGCTACACCTTC. Its translation: CASSSGQGAPYGYTF.

Details on this clone: In the same sample, other DNA sequences code for this CDR3. The chain links TRBV2 to TRBJ1-5, with D possibly being TRBD1 (6 bases). There are 15 residues in the CDR3. The V gene's germline CDR1 is SNHLY and CDR2 FYNNEI. Trimming removed 5 bases from V and 1 base from J, with 12 bases in between. CDR3 protein: CASSHREFSNQPQHF. The CDR3 nucleotides are TGTGCCAGCAGTCACAGGGAATTCAGCAATCAGCCCCAGCATTTT.

This clone came up a few times. This chain uses TRBV28 with TRBJ1-5; D is ambiguous. The V end lost 7 bases, the J end lost 9 bases, and 10 bases lay between the germline ends. Germline V gene lookup returns CDR1 MDHEN and CDR2 SYDVKM. CDR3 length: 11 residues. CDR3 residues: CASNLLGPQHF. The CDR3 DNA is TGTGCCAGCAACCTCCTAGGGCCCCAGCATTTT. The entire variable domain, with the rest obtained from reference TRBV28 and TRBJ1-5, is as follows: DVKVTQSSRYLVKRTGEKVFLECVQDMDHENMFWYRQDPGLGLRLIYFSYDVKMKEKGDIPEGYSVSREKKERFSLILESASTNQTSMYLCASNLLGPQHFGDGTRLSIL.

J is TRBJ2-1 and V is TRBV19; 14 bases are shared with TRBD2. The V and J ends lost 5 bases and 7 bases, in that order; junction bases with no gene match: 7. The CDR3 has 16 amino acids. The germline V gene encodes CDR1 LNHDA and CDR2 SQIVND (reference sequence). CDR3 sequence: CASSPGTSGRRNEQFF. The CDR3, as DNA: TGTGCCAGTAGTCCAGGGACTAGCGGGAGAAGGAATGAGCAGTTCTTC.

The V and J genes are TRBV7-3 and TRBJ2-3; the match to TRBD2 covers 8 bases. The germline CDR1 and CDR2 sequences are SGHTA and FQGTGA. J lost 0 bases, V lost 5 bases, and 4 bases had no gene match. The CDR3 runs to 15 residues. The CDR3 reads CASSHSGVSTDTQYF. The CDR3 nucleotides are TGTGCCAGCAGCCATAGCGGGGTTAGCACAGATACGCAGTATTTT.

CDR3 residues: CASSTRLADTQYF. The CDR3, as DNA: TGTGCCAGCAGCACCCGACTAGCGGATACGCAGTATTTT. The rearrangement uses TRBV11-3 and TRBJ2-3, with TRBD2 matching 8 bases. V was pared by 5 bases and J by 6 bases, with 4 bases of the junction left unmatched. The CDR3 is 13 residues long. Germline V gene sequence: CDR1 SGHNT, CDR2 YENEEA.

The chain recombines TRBV28 with TRBJ2-7; 10 nucleotides align to TRBD2. From germline, CDR1 is MDHEN and CDR2 SYDVKM. CDR3 length equals 15 residues. V was clipped by 6 bases and J by 1 base; unmatched bases: 6. The CDR3: CASSPGLAASYEQYF. CDR3 in DNA: TGTGCCAGCAGCCCCGGACTAGCGGCATCCTACGAGCAGTACTTC.

V gene TRBV6-5 combines with J gene TRBJ2-7; D possibly corresponds to TRBD2 (6 bases). This CDR3 contains 13 residues. Trimming pared 6 bases from V and 5 bases from J, leaving 14 bases between. Germline lookup yields CDR1 MNHEY and CDR2 SVGAGI. The CDR3 is CASSRGNSDEQYV. The CDR3 DNA is TGTGCCAGCAGCCGGGGGAATTCTGACGAGCAGTACGTC.

The chain carries TRBV10-3 and TRBJ2-5, with 9 bases fitting TRBD1. This CDR3 contains 14 residues. V lost 2 bases and J lost 5; bases outside the gene matches: 3. Germline V lookup: CDR1 ENHRY, CDR2 SYGVKD. CDR3 protein: CAISEGTGWETQYF. The CDR3 nucleotides read TGTGCCATCAGTGAGGGGACAGGGTGGGAGACCCAGTACTTC.

This clone was counted a single time. This chain joins TRBV12-3 or TRBV12-4 and TRBJ2-5; TRBD2 might be the D (6 bases). V lost 6 bases to trimming and J lost 10 bases, with 18 bases between them. The CDR3 spans 13 residues. The CDR3 nucleotides read TGTGCCAGCAGCCACGACGGACGGGGGAACCAGTACTTC. Translation: CASSHDGRGNQYF.

The chain carries TRBV18 and TRBJ2-1, with 14 bases fitting TRBD2. V gave up 3 bases and J gave up 7 bases; unmatched junction bases: 5. Per the germline V gene, CDR1 is KGHSH and CDR2 is LQKENI. The length of the CDR3 is 16 residues. CDR3 sequence: CASSPVTSGRANEQFF. The CDR3 nucleotides read TGTGCCAGCTCACCGGTGACTAGCGGGAGGGCTAATGAGCAGTTCTTC.

A word on this clone: One end of the junction does not line up with germline, which may come from a read error. V is TRBV7-2 and J is TRBJ2-1; 16 bases map to TRBD2. The CDR3 length is 16 residues. In germline, CDR1 is SGHTA, CDR2 FQGNSA. The CDR3 DNA reads as TGTGCCAGCATCTTATTGGGGACTAGCGGGGGGGCTGAGCAGTTCTTC. Its translation: CASILLGTSGGAEQFF.

The chain employs TRBV3-1 (or the pseudogene TRBV3-2) and TRBJ2-5; D is uncertain. Germline V gene lookup returns CDR1 LGHDT and CDR2 YNNKEL (reference sequence). The V gene lost 4 bases and the J gene lost 0 bases, with 12 bases spanning the gap. The CDR3 has 15 residues. This CDR3 is CASSPRMLYQETQYF. CDR3 nucleotide sequence: TGTGCCAGCAGCCCCAGGATGTTGTACCAAGAGACCCAGTACTTC.

V is TRBV2 and J is TRBJ2-7, with 8 bases aligning to TRBD2. Unmatched junction bases numbered 13, after V lost 5 bases and J lost 4 bases. Germline CDR1 is SNHLY and CDR2 is FYNNEI. The CDR3 loop spans 16 amino acids. The CDR3 sequence: CASSKTEGAGEYEQYF. The CDR3 nucleotides read TGTGCCAGCAGTAAAACGGAGGGAGCGGGAGAGTACGAGCAGTACTTC.

The rearrangement joins TRBV10-3 to TRBJ2-7, with D maybe TRBD2 (5 bases). The V gene's germline CDR1 is ENHRY and CDR2 SYGVKD. The CDR3 is 14 residues long. Trimming left V 11 bases short and J 0 bases short, with 17 bases between. The CDR3 DNA reads TGTGCCGCCAGAGAGACGGGAAGCTCCTACGAGCAGTACGTC. Protein: CAARETGSSYEQYV.

The J gene is TRBJ1-5, the V gene TRBV12-5, with a tentative D call TRBD1 (6 bases). Trimming stripped 9 bases from V and 6 bases from J, with 12 bases between. The CDR3 is 12 amino acids. Germline assignment: CDR1 LGHNT and CDR2 FRNRAP. The CDR3 region is CASPGGAQPQHF. The CDR3 DNA reads TGTGCTAGCCCGGGGGGGGCTCAGCCCCAGCATTTT.

This rearrangement joins TRBV27 to TRBJ2-2; TRBD2 aligns across 10 bases. The CDR3 has 16 amino acids. V gave up 6 bases and J gave up 2 bases; unmatched junction bases: 6. The germline CDR1 and CDR2 sequences are MNHEY and SMNVEV (reference sequence). CDR3 in DNA: TGTGCCAGCAGGCCCCAGCGGGGGGGCAACACCGGGGAGCTGTTTTTT. Its protein is CASRPQRGGNTGELFF.

J is TRBJ1-3 and V is TRBV28; D unresolved. Trimming pared 0 bases from V and 1 base from J, leaving 1 base between. The germline V gene encodes CDR1 MDHEN and CDR2 SYDVKM. The CDR3 totals 13 residues. The CDR3 nucleotides are TGTGCCAGCAGTTTATGGTCTGGAAACACCATATATTTT. It codes for CASSLWSGNTIYF.

This chain joins TRBV19 and TRBJ2-3, with a tentative D call TRBD2 (5 bases). The V end was cut by 6 bases, the J end by 4 bases, with 17 bases between. The CDR3 sequence is 15 residues long. Germline V gene data show CDR1 as LNHDA and CDR2 as SQIVND (reference sequence). The CDR3 region has the DNA TGTGCCAGTAGATCGGACTTTTCTGAGGCAGATACGCAGTATTTT. This gives the protein CASRSDFSEADTQYF.

The CDR3 DNA follows: TGTGCCAGCAGCCAAAGAGACACCGGGGAGCTGTTTTTT. Translated, it gives CASSQRDTGELFF. The chain uses TRBV3-1 (or the pseudogene TRBV3-2) and TRBJ2-2; no clear D. Germline-derived CDR1 and CDR2 are LGHDT and YNNKEL (reference sequence). V was trimmed by 2 bases and J by 3 bases, leaving 4 bases between them. The CDR3 is made up of 13 amino acids.

The chain joins TRBV2 to TRBJ1-1; 8 bases align to TRBD1. The CDR3 runs to 14 residues. Germline CDR1 and CDR2: SNHLY and FYNNEI. With 7 bases clipped from V and 3 bases from J, the junction kept 7 bases outside the gene matches. The CDR3 DNA reads TGTGCCAGCAAAAGCCAGACAGGGGACACTGAAGCTTTCTTT. Its translation is CASKSQTGDTEAFF. The whole variable domain, filled in from reference TRBV2 and TRBJ1-1, reads EPEVTQTPSHQVTQMGQEVILRCVPISNHLYFYWYRQILGQKVEFLVSFYNNEISEKSEIFDDQFSVERPDGSNFTLKIRSTKLEDSAMYFCASKSQTGDTEAFFGQGTRLTVV.

The chain employs TRBV7-2 and TRBJ2-2, with TRBD1 matching over 10 bases. V lost 0 bases to trimming and J lost 5 bases; unmatched junction nucleotides: 3. The germline V gene has CDR1 SGHTA and CDR2 FQGNSA. The CDR3 consists of 16 residues. The CDR3 DNA reads TGTGCCAGCAGCTTAGCAGGGACAGGGGTGACCGGGGAGCTGTTTTTT. This gives the protein CASSLAGTGVTGELFF.

This sequence joins TRBV5-1 and TRBJ1-5; D possibly corresponds to TRBD1 (6 bases). Germline values: CDR1 SGHRS, CDR2 YFSETQ. The CDR3 totals 13 residues. Between the trimmed V and J ends, which lost 2 bases and 7 bases, there was a span of 10 bases. The CDR3 DNA follows: TGCGCCAGCAGCTTCGTTGGGGGCCAGCCCCAGCATTTT. Residues: CASSFVGGQPQHF.